The 19 T cell receptor beta chains below come from one sample, sequenced in a study of T-cell reconstitution after alpha-beta-depleted transplantation in children (dated by TCRdb to about 2016). The treatment or condition label, read with the paper, signifies: allogeneic hematopoietic cell transplantation with graft depleted of TCRalphabeta T cells and CD19 B cells. Library generation was performed with PCR. The sequencing machine was an Illumina HiSeq 2500. TCR library preparation used molecular barcoding, with unique molecular identifiers applied to normalize quantification of the TCRbeta repertoire. In TCRdb, the public reads were trimmed at Q25 with fastp and aligned with MiXCR, with productive beta chains retained. Identical CDR3 proteins give one entry, which carries the most common genes and DNA. The sample table shows 350,000 to 500,000 distinct CDR3 sequences, and around two fifths are seen once. 27% of the sample belongs to the ten largest clones.

This specimen consisted of PBMCs, obtained before TCRalphabeta/CD19-depleted stem cell transplant. Receptors originate from a girl aged 2-10 years with aplastic anemia, due to receive a stem cell transplant.

In its sample, this clonotype was seen many times. The V call is TRBV12-3 or TRBV12-4, the J call TRBJ2-2; 8 bases agree with TRBD1. The CDR3 covers 18 residues. The trim removed 3 bases at V and 3 bases at J, leaving 12 bases unmatched. This CDR3 reads CASSFVGRGLRDTGELFF. CDR3 DNA sequence: TGTGCCAGCAGTTTCGTCGGCAGGGGGCTGAGGGACACCGGGGAGCTGTTTTTT.

The chain couples TRBV28 to TRBJ2-7, with D unresolved. V lost 2 bases and J 1 base, leaving 18 bases between the germline ends. Germline V CDR1 and CDR2: MDHEN, SYDVKM. The CDR3 is 17 amino acids. CDR3 DNA: TGTGCCAGCAGTTTACAAGGAACAGAATTTGAGTCCTACGAGCAGTACTTC. It encodes CASSLQGTEFESYEQYF.

The chain combines TRBV20-1 with TRBJ2-2; no clear D. The V gene lost 5 bases and the J gene lost 7 bases, with 17 bases spanning the gap. CDR1 is DFQATT and CDR2 is SNEGSKA in the germline V gene (reference sequence). The length of the CDR3 is 14 residues. The CDR3 is CSAPDGRRNGELFF. CDR3 sequence (DNA): TGCAGTGCTCCAGACGGGCGGCGAAACGGGGAGCTGTTTTTT.

This chain uses TRBV5-6 with TRBJ2-1; TRBD1 aligns across 7 bases. CDR1 is SGHDT and CDR2 is YYEEEE in the germline V gene. The V segment lost 2 bases and the J segment 6 bases; nucleotides outside the gene matches: 8. CDR3 length: 15 amino acids. The CDR3 nucleotides are TGTGCCAGCAGCTTAGAACAGGGGACGGGCAATGAGCAGTTCTTC. As protein: CASSLEQGTGNEQFF.

The rearrangement uses TRBV4-1 and TRBJ2-6, with unresolved D. CDR3 size: 16 residues. V was shortened by 0 bases and J by 0 bases, with 6 bases between the two germline ends. CDR1 MGHRA and CDR2 YSYEKL come from the germline V gene. The CDR3 reads CASSQDRTSGANVLTF. The CDR3 coding sequence is TGCGCCAGCAGCCAAGATCGGACCTCTGGGGCCAACGTCCTGACTTTC.

The chain is built from TRBV7-8 and TRBJ1-1, with a tentative D call TRBD1 (5 bases). CDR1 SGHVS and CDR2 FQNEAQ come from the germline V gene. The CDR3 runs 13 residues. Trimming left V 3 bases short and J 6 bases short, with 11 bases between. The CDR3 region is CASSLVVRAEAFF. In nucleotides, the CDR3 is TGTGCCAGCAGCTTGGTGGTCAGGGCTGAAGCTTTCTTT.

The chain couples TRBV12-3 or TRBV12-4 to TRBJ2-7, with D perhaps being TRBD1 or TRBD2 (5 bases each). This CDR3 spans 14 amino acids. V shed 7 bases and J shed 3 bases, with 16 bases lying between them. CDR3 DNA: TGTGCCAGCACCCCGGGACGGGCAGTCTACGAGCAGTACTTC. Its translation is CASTPGRAVYEQYF.

The J gene is TRBJ2-3, the V gene TRBV29-1, with TRBD2 matching over 10 bases. The CDR3 is made up of 14 amino acids. The germline gives CDR1 SQVTM, CDR2 ANQGSEA. V lost 4 bases and J lost 3; bases outside the gene matches: 4. The CDR3 loop is CSVASGGFTDTQYF. Here the CDR3 DNA reads TGCAGCGTTGCTAGCGGGGGATTTACAGATACGCAGTATTTT.

This clonotype was found a few times. The V call is TRBV5-1, the J call TRBJ1-1; 7 bases map to TRBD1. The trim removed 5 bases at V and 4 bases at J, leaving 17 bases unmatched. The CDR3 runs to 17 residues. Germline V lookup: CDR1 SGHRS, CDR2 YFSETQ. The CDR3 DNA sequence: TGCGCCAGCAGAGAAACGGGGACAGTGGGGGTGTTCACTGAAGCTTTCTTT. Translation gives CASRETGTVGVFTEAFF.

This clonotype was seen more than once but under ten times. The V gene is TRBV7-2, the J gene TRBJ2-3; 9 bases match TRBD1. Germline V gene data show CDR1 as SGHTA and CDR2 as FQGNSA. This CDR3 region has 15 residues. Unmatched junction bases numbered 7, after V lost 5 bases and J lost 4 bases. The CDR3 bases are TGTGCCAGCAGCCCCAGACAGGGGGTGGCAGATACGCAGTATTTT. It yields the protein CASSPRQGVADTQYF.

This clonotype appeared many times. The chain is built from TRBV9 and TRBJ2-7; no reliable D call. The germline CDR1 and CDR2 sequences are SGDLS and YYNGEE. V was shortened by 4 bases and J by 2 bases, with 10 bases between the two germline ends. This CDR3 has 13 amino acids. The DNA of the CDR3 is TGTGCCAGCAGCACCGACGCGACCTACGAGCAGTACTTC. This codes for CASSTDATYEQYF.

The chain has TRBV20-1 and TRBJ2-3, with 7 nucleotides matching TRBD2. With 0 bases clipped from V and 0 bases from J, the junction kept 3 bases outside the gene matches. This CDR3 has 15 amino acids. In germline, CDR1 is DFQATT, CDR2 SNEGSKA (reference sequence). CDR3 sequence: CSARDPLASTDTQYF. CDR3 DNA sequence: TGCAGTGCTAGAGATCCACTAGCGAGCACAGATACGCAGTATTTT.

In this sample, this clonotype turned up a few times. This CDR3 reads CSAIREGGRRETQYF. The CDR3 DNA follows: TGCAGTGCCATCAGGGAGGGGGGGCGTCGGGAGACCCAGTACTTC. This sequence joins TRBV20-1 and TRBJ2-5; D is possibly TRBD2 (7 bases). CDR3 length equals 15 residues. Looked up from germline, CDR1 is DFQATT and CDR2 is SNEGSKA (reference sequence). The V end lost 6 bases, the J end lost 5 bases, and 22 bases lay between the germline ends.

In its sample, this clonotype was seen many times. This chain links TRBV5-1 with TRBJ2-5; 12 bases map to TRBD2. The CDR3 is 14 residues long. Germline CDR1 SGHRS, CDR2 YFSETQ. Trimming cost V 4 bases and J 4 bases; bases outside gene matches: 2. CDR3 residues: CASSPGLAGETQYF. DNA of the CDR3: TGCGCCAGCAGCCCGGGACTAGCGGGAGAGACCCAGTACTTC. The whole variable domain, remainder taken from reference TRBV5-1 and TRBJ2-5, is KAGVTQTPRYLIKTRGQQVTLSCSPISGHRSVSWYQQTPGQGLQFLFEYFSETQRNKGNFPGRFSGRQFSNSRSEMNVSTLELGDSALYLCASSPGLAGETQYFGPGTRLLVL.

V usage is TRBV24-1 and J usage is TRBJ2-1; the match to TRBD1 covers 7 bases. V shed 3 bases and J 2 bases; nucleotides not matched to a gene: 3. In germline, CDR1 is KGHDR, CDR2 SFDVKD. The length of the CDR3 is 15 residues. The CDR3 is CATSDDRVAYNEQFF. As DNA, the CDR3 is TGTGCCACCAGTGATGACAGGGTTGCCTACAATGAGCAGTTCTTC.

This clonotype was counted at least ten times. The chain combines TRBV18 with TRBJ2-5; D possibly matches TRBD1 or TRBD2 (5 bases each). V was shortened by 6 bases and J by 3 bases, with 20 bases between the two germline ends. The V gene's germline CDR1 is KGHSH and CDR2 LQKENI. CDR3 length: 16 residues. The chain's CDR3 is CASSHQGVARKETQYF. The CDR3 nucleotides read TGTGCCAGCTCCCACCAGGGAGTAGCGAGGAAAGAGACCCAGTACTTC. Combining the CDR3 with reference TRBV18 and TRBJ2-5 gives the whole variable domain NAGVMQNPRHLVRRRGQEARLRCSPMKGHSHVYWYRQLPEEGLKFMVYLQKENIIDESGMPKERFSAEFPKEGPSILRIQQVVRGDSAAYFCASSHQGVARKETQYFGPGTRLLVL.

The V gene is TRBV6-2 or TRBV6-3, the J gene TRBJ2-5; TRBD2 matches at 11 bases. This CDR3 contains 14 residues. Trimming at V came to 1 base and at J to 9 bases, leaving 4 bases not matched to a gene. Germline V gives CDR1 MNHEY, CDR2 SVGEGT. The CDR3 region is CASSYYSLAGAQYF. The CDR3 coding sequence is TGTGCCAGCAGTTACTATTCACTAGCGGGGGCCCAGTACTTC.

The chain couples TRBV28 to TRBJ1-3; D uncertain. Trimming cost V 6 bases and J 0 bases, with 12 bases left between them. CDR3 length: 15 amino acids. The V gene's germline CDR1 is MDHEN and CDR2 SYDVKM. The CDR3 is CASSALSSSGNTIYF. CDR3 DNA: TGTGCCAGCAGCGCGCTTAGCTCCTCTGGAAACACCATATATTTT.

This clonotype has more than one count but fewer than ten. The chain combines TRBV11-2 with TRBJ2-7; 7 positions agree with TRBD1. The CDR3 contains 20 residues. Trimming took 0 bases from V and 6 from J; bases not matched to a gene: 23. CDR1 is SGHAT and CDR2 is FQNNGV in the germline V gene. Here the CDR3 reads CASSLEFEDPGTANLIEQYF. CDR3 DNA sequence: TGTGCCAGCAGCTTAGAATTTGAAGACCCCGGGACAGCAAATCTTATCGAGCAGTACTTC.